The 5 T cell receptor beta chains in this list originate from one sample, sequenced in a study of T cell changes during pregnancy in multiple sclerosis (dated by TCRdb to between 2018 and 2021). The library came from the immunoSEQ multiplex PCR assay. TCRdb's version of the immuneACCESS table is confined to in-frame rearrangements and falls short of the full clone set. An unresolved V gene accounts for under half of the shortfall where checked; the remainder is of unknown origin. Within this sample are some 68,000 clones, with roughly 94% of them counted one time only. The top ten constitute 1.3% of the sample. The sequenced sample was peripheral blood, obtained in the second trimester of pregnancy. These receptors were taken from a female donor in good health, enrolled as a control in a pregnancy study.

The chain carries TRBV11-2 and TRBJ2-1; no clear D. The V gene's germline CDR1 is SGHAT and CDR2 FQNNGV. Trimming took 6 bases from V and 12 from J, leaving 15 bases between them. The CDR3 spans 12 residues. This CDR3 reads CASSPIVYGQFF. The CDR3 DNA follows: TGTGCCAGCAGTCCTATCGTATACGGGCAGTTCTTC.

The chain joins TRBV11-2 to TRBJ1-1, with unresolved D. From germline, CDR1 is SGHAT and CDR2 FQNNGV. Trimming cost V 3 bases and J 1 base, with 6 bases left between them. The CDR3 totals 13 residues. The CDR3 here is CASSFLQNTEAFF. The CDR3 coding sequence is TGTGCCAGCAGCTTCTTACAGAACACTGAAGCTTTCTTT.

V and J are TRBV7-9 and TRBJ2-5; 7 bases are a match to TRBD1. The CDR3 loop spans 16 amino acids. J was trimmed by 4 bases and V by 1 base; bases with no gene match: 9. Germline V gene lookup returns CDR1 SEHNR and CDR2 FQNEAQ (reference sequence). The CDR3 spells CASSLGDSLGGETQYF. The DNA of the CDR3 is TGTGCCAGCAGCTTAGGGGACAGCTTAGGAGGAGAGACCCAGTACTTC.

The V call is TRBV2, the J call TRBJ2-6; 7 nucleotides align to TRBD2. This CDR3 region has 16 residues. With V trimmed by 5 bases and J by 2 bases, 6 bases remained unmatched. Germline V gives CDR1 SNHLY, CDR2 FYNNEI. The CDR3 loop is CASSSDAGAGANVLTF. CDR3 sequence (DNA): TGTGCCAGCAGTTCTGATGCGGGGGCTGGGGCCAACGTCCTGACTTTC. The full variable domain, its missing parts supplied by reference TRBV2 and TRBJ2-6, is EPEVTQTPSHQVTQMGQEVILRCVPISNHLYFYWYRQILGQKVEFLVSFYNNEISEKSEIFDDQFSVERPDGSNFTLKIRSTKLEDSAMYFCASSSDAGAGANVLTFGAGSRLTVL.

The chain's CDR3 is CSTKRGTVNTEAFF. The CDR3 DNA reads TGCAGCACAAAAAGGGGGACGGTGAACACTGAAGCTTTCTTT. The chain uses TRBV29-1 and TRBJ1-1, with D possibly matching TRBD1 (6 bases). Germline V gene sequence: CDR1 SQVTM, CDR2 ANQGSEA. The CDR3 totals 14 residues. The V end lost 8 bases, the J end lost 0 bases, and 16 bases lay between the germline ends.